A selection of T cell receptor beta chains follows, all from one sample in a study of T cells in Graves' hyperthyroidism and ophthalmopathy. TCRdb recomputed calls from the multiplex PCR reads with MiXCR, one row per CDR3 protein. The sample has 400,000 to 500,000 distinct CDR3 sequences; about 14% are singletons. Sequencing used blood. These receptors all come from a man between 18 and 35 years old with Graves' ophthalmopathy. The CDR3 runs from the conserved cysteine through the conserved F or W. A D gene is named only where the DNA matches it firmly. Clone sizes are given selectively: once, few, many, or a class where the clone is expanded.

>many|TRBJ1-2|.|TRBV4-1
TGCGCCAGCAGCCAAGAAGACGGCCTACTATTAGGTGGCTACACCTTC
CASSQEDGLLLGGYTF
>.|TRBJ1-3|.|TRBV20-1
TGCAGTGCTATGAAGACTGCCTCTGGAAACACCATATATTTT
CSAMKTASGNTIYF
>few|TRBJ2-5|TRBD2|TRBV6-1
TGTGCCAGCAGTGAGGGGAGGGCTAGCGGGACCGGGGAGACCCAGTACTTC
CASSEGRASGTGETQYF
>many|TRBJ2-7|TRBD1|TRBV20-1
TGCAGTGCTTCAACAGGGGGCGCGTGGCGCGAGCAGTACTTC
CSASTGGAWREQYF
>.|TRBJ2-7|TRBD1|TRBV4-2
TGTGCCAGCAGCCAAGGGGAGGACAGGGGTTACGAGCAGTACTTC
CASSQGEDRGYEQYF
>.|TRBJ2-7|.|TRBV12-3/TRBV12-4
TGTGCCAGCACAGGGTGGTTTAGGGAGCAGTACTTC
CASTGWFREQYF
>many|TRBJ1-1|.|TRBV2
TGTGCCAGCAGAACCTGGGAGAACACTGAAGCTTTCTTT
CASRTWENTEAFF
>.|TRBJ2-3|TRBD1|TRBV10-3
TGTGCCATCAGTGAAGGGACAGGGGGCACAGATACGCAGTATTTT
CAISEGTGGTDTQYF
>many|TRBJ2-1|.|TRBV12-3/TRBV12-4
TGTGCCAGCTCAACTTCAGGTCATGAGCAGTTCTTC
CASSTSGHEQFF
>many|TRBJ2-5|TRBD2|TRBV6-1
TGTGCCAGCGGAAGACTAGTGGGGGGGGAGACCCAGTACTTC
CASGRLVGGETQYF
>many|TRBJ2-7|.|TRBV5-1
TGCGCCAGCAGCTTGGTAGGTCCAGGGGACTCCTACGAGCAGTACTTC
CASSLVGPGDSYEQYF
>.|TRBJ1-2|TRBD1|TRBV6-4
TGTGCCAGCAGTGACGGGACAGGGGGCTTTGGCTACACCTTC
CASSDGTGGFGYTF
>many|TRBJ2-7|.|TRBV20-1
TGCAGTGCCCCACGGCCCGGGAGCTCCTACGAGCAGTACTTC
CSAPRPGSSYEQYF
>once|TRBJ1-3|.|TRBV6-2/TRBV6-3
TGTGCCAGCAGTTACTCGGTTCAGGGTGGCGGAAACACCACATATTTT
CASSYSVQGGGNTTYF
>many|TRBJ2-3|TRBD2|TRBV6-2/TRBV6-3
TGTGCCAGCAGTTACCTGGGACTACCAGATACGCAGTATTTT
CASSYLGLPDTQYF
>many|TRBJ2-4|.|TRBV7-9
TGTGCCAGCAGCTTCGGGGTTAACATTCAGTACTTC
CASSFGVNIQYF
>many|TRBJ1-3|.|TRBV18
TGTGCCAGCTCACCGCCTCAGGGATCGGGAAACACCATATATTTT
CASSPPQGSGNTIYF
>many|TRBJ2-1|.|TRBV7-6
TGTGCCAGCAGCTTAGAACATACGGTATATAGTAGCCGGGAGAAGACACACGATGAGCAGTTCTTC
CASSLEHTVYSSREKTHDEQFF
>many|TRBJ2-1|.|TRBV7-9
TGTGCCAGCAGCCCCCGGGGGGCGACGGCCCGCCCCCCCCGTTCCTACAATGAGCAGTTCTTC
CASSPRGATARPPRSYNEQFF
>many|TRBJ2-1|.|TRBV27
TGTGCCAGCAGTTTACGAGGCCAAGTCCCATACAATGAGCAGTTCTTC
CASSLRGQVPYNEQFF
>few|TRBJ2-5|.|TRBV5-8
TGTGCCAGCAGCTCCTCGCTCGAGACCCAGTACTTC
CASSSSLETQYF
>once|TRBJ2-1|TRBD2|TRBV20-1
TGCAGTGCTGTGACGGGACTAGCGGAATACAATGAGCAGTTCTTC
CSAVTGLAEYNEQFF
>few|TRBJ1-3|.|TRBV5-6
TGTGCCAGCAGACTCCTTGGGGGGGGAACTGGAAACACCATATATTTT
CASRLLGGGTGNTIYF
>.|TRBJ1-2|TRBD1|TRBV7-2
TGTGCCAGCAGATGGGACAGCTATGGCTACACCTTC
CASRWDSYGYTF